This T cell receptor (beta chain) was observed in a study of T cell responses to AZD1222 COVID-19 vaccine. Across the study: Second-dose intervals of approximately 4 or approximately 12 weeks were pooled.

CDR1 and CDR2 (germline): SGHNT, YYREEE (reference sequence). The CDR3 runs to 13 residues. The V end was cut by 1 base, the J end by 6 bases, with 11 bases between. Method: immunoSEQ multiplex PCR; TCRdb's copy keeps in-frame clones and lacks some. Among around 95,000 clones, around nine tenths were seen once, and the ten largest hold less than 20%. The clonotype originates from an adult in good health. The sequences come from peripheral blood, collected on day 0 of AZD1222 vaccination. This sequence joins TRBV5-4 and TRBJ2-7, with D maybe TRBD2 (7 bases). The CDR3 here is CASSLKGGGEQYF. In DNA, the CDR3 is TGTGCCAGCAGCTTGAAAGGGGGGGGCGAGCAGTACTTC.